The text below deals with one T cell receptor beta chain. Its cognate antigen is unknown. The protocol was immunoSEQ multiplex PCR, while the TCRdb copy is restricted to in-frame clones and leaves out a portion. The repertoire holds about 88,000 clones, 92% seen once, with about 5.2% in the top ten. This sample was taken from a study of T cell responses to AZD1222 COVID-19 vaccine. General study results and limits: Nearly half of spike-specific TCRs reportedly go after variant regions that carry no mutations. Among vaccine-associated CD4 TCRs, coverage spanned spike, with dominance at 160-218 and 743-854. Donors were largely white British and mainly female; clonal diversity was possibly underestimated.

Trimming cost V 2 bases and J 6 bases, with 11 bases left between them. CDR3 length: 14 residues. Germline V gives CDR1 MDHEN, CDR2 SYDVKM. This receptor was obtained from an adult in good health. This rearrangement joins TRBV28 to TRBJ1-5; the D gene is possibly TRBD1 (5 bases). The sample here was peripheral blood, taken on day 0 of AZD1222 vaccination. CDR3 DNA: TGTGCCAGCAGTTTAAGGGGACTGGCTCAGCCCCAGCATTTT. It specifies CASSLRGLAQPQHF.